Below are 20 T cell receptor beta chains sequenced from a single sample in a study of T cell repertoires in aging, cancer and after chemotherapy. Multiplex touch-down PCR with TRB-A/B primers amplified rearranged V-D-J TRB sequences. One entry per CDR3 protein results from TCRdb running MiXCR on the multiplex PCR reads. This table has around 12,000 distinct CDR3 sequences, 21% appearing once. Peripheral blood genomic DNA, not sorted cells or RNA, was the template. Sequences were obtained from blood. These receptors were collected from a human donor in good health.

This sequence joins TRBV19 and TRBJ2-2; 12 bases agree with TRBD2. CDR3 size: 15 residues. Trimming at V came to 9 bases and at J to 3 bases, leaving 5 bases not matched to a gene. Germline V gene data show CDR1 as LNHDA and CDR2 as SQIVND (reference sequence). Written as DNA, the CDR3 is TGTGCCAGCCGGACTAGCGGGACTTACACCGGGGAGCTGTTTTTT. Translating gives CASRTSGTYTGELFF. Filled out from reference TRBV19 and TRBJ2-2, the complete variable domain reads DGGITQSPKYLFRKEGQNVTLSCEQNLNHDAMYWYRQDPGQGLRLIYYSQIVNDFQKGDIAEGYSVSREKKESFPLTVTSAQKNPTAFYLCASRTSGTYTGELFFGEGSRLTVL.

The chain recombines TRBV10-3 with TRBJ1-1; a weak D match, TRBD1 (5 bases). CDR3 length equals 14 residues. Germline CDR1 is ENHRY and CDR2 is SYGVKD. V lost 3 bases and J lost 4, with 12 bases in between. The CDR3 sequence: CAISDLGLSTEAFF. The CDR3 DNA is TGTGCCATCAGTGATCTGGGACTGAGCACTGAAGCTTTCTTT.

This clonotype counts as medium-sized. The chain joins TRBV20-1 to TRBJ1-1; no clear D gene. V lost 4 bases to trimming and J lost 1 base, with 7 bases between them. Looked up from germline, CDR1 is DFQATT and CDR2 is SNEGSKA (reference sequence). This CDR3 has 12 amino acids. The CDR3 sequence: CSAIGSNTEAFF. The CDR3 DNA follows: TGCAGTGCTATCGGGTCGAACACTGAAGCTTTCTTT.

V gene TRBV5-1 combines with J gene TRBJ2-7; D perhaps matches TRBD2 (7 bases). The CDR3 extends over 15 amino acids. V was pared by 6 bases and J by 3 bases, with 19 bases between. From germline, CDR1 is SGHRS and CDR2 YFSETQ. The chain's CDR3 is CASTPGGSANYEQYF. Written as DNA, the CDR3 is TGCGCCAGCACCCCGGGGGGCAGCGCAAACTACGAGCAGTACTTC. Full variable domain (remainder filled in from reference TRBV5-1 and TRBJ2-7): KAGVTQTPRYLIKTRGQQVTLSCSPISGHRSVSWYQQTPGQGLQFLFEYFSETQRNKGNFPGRFSGRQFSNSRSEMNVSTLELGDSALYLCASTPGGSANYEQYFGPGTRLTVT.

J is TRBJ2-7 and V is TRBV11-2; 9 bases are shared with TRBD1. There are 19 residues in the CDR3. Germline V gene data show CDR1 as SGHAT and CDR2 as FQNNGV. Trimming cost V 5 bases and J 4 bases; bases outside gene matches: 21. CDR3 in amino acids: CASSVTGTGIFEGVYEQYF. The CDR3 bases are TGTGCCAGCAGCGTTACCGGGACAGGGATTTTTGAGGGAGTTTACGAGCAGTACTTC.

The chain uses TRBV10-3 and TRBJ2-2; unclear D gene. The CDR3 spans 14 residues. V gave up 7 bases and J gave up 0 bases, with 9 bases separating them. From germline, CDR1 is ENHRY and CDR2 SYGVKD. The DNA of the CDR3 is TGTGCCATCACAGTGGCACCGAACACCGGGGAGCTGTTTTTT. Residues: CAITVAPNTGELFF.

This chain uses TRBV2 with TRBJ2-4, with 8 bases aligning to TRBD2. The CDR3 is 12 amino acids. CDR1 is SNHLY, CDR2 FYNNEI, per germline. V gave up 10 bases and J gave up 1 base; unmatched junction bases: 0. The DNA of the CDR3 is TGTGCCACTAGCGGGGCCAAAAACATTCAGTACTTC. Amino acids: CATSGAKNIQYF.

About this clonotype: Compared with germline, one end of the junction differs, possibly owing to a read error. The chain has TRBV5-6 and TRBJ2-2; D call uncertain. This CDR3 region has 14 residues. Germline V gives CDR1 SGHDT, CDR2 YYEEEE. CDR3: CVSSLQYYTGELFF. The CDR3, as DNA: TGTGTCAGCAGTTTACAGTACTACACCGGGGAGCTGTTTTTT.

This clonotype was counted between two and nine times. DNA of the CDR3: TGTGCCAGCTCACCTTGGACTAGCGGGGGGCTGGAGACCCAGTACTTC. It codes for CASSPWTSGGLETQYF. The chain employs TRBV18 and TRBJ2-5, with 14 bases aligning to TRBD2. CDR3 size: 16 residues. Germline CDR1 reads KGHSH; CDR2 reads LQKENI. The junction had 5 bases not matched to a gene; V was cut back by 3 bases and J by 5 bases. Full variable domain (rest looked up from reference TRBV18 and TRBJ2-5): NAGVMQNPRHLVRRRGQEARLRCSPMKGHSHVYWYRQLPEEGLKFMVYLQKENIIDESGMPKERFSAEFPKEGPSILRIQQVVRGDSAAYFCASSPWTSGGLETQYFGPGTRLLVL.

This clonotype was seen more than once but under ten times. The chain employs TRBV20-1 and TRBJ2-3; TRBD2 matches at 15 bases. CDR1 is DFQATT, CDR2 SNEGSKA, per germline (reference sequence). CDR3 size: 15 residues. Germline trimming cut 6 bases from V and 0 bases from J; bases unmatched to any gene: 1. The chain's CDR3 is CSAGLAGGSTDTQYF. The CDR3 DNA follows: TGCAGTGCGGGACTAGCGGGGGGTAGCACAGATACGCAGTATTTT.

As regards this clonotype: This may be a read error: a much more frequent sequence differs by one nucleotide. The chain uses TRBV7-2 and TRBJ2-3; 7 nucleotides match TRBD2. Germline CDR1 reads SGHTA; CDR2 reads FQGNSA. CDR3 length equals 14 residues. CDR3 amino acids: CASSLVPGGNTQNF. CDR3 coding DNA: TGTGCCAGCAGCTTAGTACCCGGGGGGAATACGCAGAATTTT.

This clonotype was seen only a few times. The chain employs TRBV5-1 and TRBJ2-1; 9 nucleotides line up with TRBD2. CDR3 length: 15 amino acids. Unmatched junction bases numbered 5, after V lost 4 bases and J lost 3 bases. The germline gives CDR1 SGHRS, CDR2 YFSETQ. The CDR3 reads CASSPRTSDYNEQFF. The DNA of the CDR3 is TGCGCCAGCAGCCCCCGGACTAGCGACTACAATGAGCAGTTCTTC.

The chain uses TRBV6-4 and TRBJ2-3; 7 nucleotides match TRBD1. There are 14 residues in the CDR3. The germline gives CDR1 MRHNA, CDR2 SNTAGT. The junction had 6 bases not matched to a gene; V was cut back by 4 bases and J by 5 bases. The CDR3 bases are TGTGCCAGCAGTGGGAAGGGGGCGGAAGATACGCAGTATTTT. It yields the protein CASSGKGAEDTQYF.

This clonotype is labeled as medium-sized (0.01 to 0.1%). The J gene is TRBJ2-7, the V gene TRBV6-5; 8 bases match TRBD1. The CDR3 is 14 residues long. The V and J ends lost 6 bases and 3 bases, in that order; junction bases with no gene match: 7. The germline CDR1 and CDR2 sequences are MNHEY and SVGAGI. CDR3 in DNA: TGTGCCAGCAGCCTCCGGACAGGGATCTACGAGCAGTACTTC. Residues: CASSLRTGIYEQYF.

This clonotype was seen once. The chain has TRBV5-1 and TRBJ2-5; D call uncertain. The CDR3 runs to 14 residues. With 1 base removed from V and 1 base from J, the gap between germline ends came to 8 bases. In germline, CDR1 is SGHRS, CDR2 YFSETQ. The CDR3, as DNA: TGCGCCAGCAGCTTGATATCGGGCCAAGAGACCCAGTACTTC. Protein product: CASSLISGQETQYF.

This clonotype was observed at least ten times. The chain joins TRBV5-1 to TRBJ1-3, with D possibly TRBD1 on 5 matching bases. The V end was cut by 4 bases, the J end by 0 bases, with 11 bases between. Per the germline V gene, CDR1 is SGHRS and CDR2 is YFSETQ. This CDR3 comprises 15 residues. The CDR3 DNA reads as TGCGCCAGCAGCCGGGACCTCATCTCTGGAAACACCATATATTTT. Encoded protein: CASSRDLISGNTIYF. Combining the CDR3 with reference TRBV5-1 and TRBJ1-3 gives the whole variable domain KAGVTQTPRYLIKTRGQQVTLSCSPISGHRSVSWYQQTPGQGLQFLFEYFSETQRNKGNFPGRFSGRQFSNSRSEMNVSTLELGDSALYLCASSRDLISGNTIYFGEGSWLTVV.

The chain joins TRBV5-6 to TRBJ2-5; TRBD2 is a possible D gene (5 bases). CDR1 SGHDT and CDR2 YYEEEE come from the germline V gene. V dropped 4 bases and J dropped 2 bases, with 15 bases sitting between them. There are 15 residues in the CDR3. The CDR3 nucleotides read TGTGCCAGCAGCCCCATTAGCGTCAGGCAAGAGACCCAGTACTTC. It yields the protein CASSPISVRQETQYF.

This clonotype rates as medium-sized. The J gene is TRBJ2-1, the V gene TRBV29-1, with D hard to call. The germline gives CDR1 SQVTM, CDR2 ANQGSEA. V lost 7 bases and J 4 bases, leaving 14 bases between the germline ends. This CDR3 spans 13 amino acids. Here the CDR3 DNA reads TGCAGCGGCGCCAGAAGCCAGTACAATGAGCAGTTCTTC. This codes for CSGARSQYNEQFF.

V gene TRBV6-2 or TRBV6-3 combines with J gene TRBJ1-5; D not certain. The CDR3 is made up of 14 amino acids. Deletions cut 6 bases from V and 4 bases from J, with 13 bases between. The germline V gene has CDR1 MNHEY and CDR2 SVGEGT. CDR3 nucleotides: TGTGCCAGCAGCCGCACGGCCGAAAATCAGCCCCAGCATTTT. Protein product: CASSRTAENQPQHF.

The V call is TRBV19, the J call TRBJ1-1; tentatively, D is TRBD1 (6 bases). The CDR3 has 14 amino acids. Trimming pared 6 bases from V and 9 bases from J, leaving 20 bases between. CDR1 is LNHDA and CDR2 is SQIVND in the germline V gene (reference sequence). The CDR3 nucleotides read TGTGCCAGTAGGGGGGCCCCAGAATGGACTAAAGCTTTCTTT. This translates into CASRGAPEWTKAFF.